The next 20 T cell receptor beta chains were all read from a single sample in a study of cytomegalovirus exposure and HLA in healthy donors. 13 Jbeta primers and 60 Vbeta primers were used for the PCR. Assay: immunoSEQ multiplex PCR; the TCRdb copy retains only in-frame clones and omits some. This sample has roughly 200,000 clones, with approximately 82% found just once. The sample was PBMCs. These receptors were obtained from a woman aged 40 to 49 in good health and CMV-seronegative.

This clone was observed a few times. The V gene is TRBV5-6, the J gene TRBJ1-2; no clear D. Germline assignment: CDR1 SGHDT and CDR2 YYEEEE. This CDR3 contains 13 residues. V shed 1 base and J shed 4 bases, with 8 bases lying between them. The CDR3 DNA reads TGTGCCAGCAGCTTGCAGGCTTCCTATGGCTACACCTTC. Amino acids: CASSLQASYGYTF.

The chain employs TRBV5-6 and TRBJ2-1; D is possibly TRBD1 (5 bases). This CDR3 spans 15 amino acids. Germline CDR1 and CDR2: SGHDT and YYEEEE. Trimming took 0 bases from V and 2 from J, leaving 9 bases between them. The CDR3 nucleotides are TGTGCCAGCAGCTTGGATCGGACAACCTACAATGAGCAGTTCTTC. Its translation is CASSLDRTTYNEQFF.

This chain links TRBV10-3 with TRBJ1-5; the match to TRBD1 covers 7 bases. This CDR3 has 12 residues. J was trimmed by 7 bases and V by 6 bases; bases with no gene match: 3. Germline CDR1 is ENHRY and CDR2 is SYGVKD. CDR3 region: CAISGTAQPQHF. CDR3 sequence (DNA): TGTGCCATCAGCGGGACAGCCCAGCCCCAGCATTTT.

This clone was found a few times. This CDR3 reads CASSQPARDSPLHF. CDR3 nucleotides: TGCGCCAGCAGCCAACCTGCGCGAGATTCACCCCTCCACTTT. The genes are TRBV4-1 and TRBJ1-6; D gene uncertain. The CDR3 length is 14 residues. Germline CDR1 MGHRA, CDR2 YSYEKL. V lost 2 bases and J 8 bases, leaving 10 bases between the germline ends.

The chain carries TRBV19 and TRBJ1-5; D is perhaps TRBD1 (5 bases). Germline values: CDR1 LNHDA, CDR2 SQIVND (reference sequence). The CDR3 totals 15 residues. V lost 3 bases and J 4 bases, leaving 13 bases between the germline ends. The CDR3 loop is CASSIQVRGNQPQHF. The CDR3 nucleotides read TGTGCCAGTAGTATTCAAGTAAGGGGAAATCAGCCCCAGCATTTT.

This rearrangement joins TRBV28 to TRBJ1-6, with D maybe TRBD1 (6 bases). Looked up from germline, CDR1 is MDHEN and CDR2 is SYDVKM. V dropped 10 bases and J dropped 10 bases, with 17 bases sitting between them. This CDR3 contains 13 residues. In nucleotides, the CDR3 is TGTGCCACCCTAGGGGGGGGCGGGTCACCCCTCCACTTT. Its translation: CATLGGGGSPLHF.

The count of this clone is one. This chain uses TRBV27 with TRBJ2-7; maybe TRBD2 (5 bases). The V gene's germline CDR1 is MNHEY and CDR2 SMNVEV (reference sequence). The CDR3 spans 15 residues. V was clipped by 5 bases and J by 7 bases, with 21 bases between them. For the CDR3, the DNA is TGTGCCAGCAGTATCGGACGGACCGGACGGGGAGAGCAGTACTTC. Its protein product is CASSIGRTGRGEQYF.

This clone was detected a few times. This chain uses TRBV6-5 with TRBJ2-7; D not certain. Germline lookup yields CDR1 MNHEY and CDR2 SVGAGI. There are 11 residues in the CDR3. The V gene lost 5 bases and the J gene lost 4 bases, with 6 bases spanning the gap. The CDR3 sequence is CASSGPYEQYF. The CDR3 DNA is TGTGCCAGCAGTGGCCCTTACGAGCAGTACTTC.

The chain employs TRBV28 and TRBJ2-5, with 11 nucleotides matching TRBD2. The CDR3 is 14 amino acids. V lost 5 bases, J lost 5 bases, and 4 bases stayed unmatched. Germline-derived CDR1 and CDR2 are MDHEN and SYDVKM. The CDR3, as DNA: TGTGCCAGCAGTGATAGCGGGGGGGATGAGACCCAGTACTTC. This sequence encodes CASSDSGGDETQYF.

The chain links TRBV10-2 to TRBJ1-1; unclear D gene. The germline CDR1 and CDR2 sequences are WSHSY and SAAADI. This CDR3 has 12 residues. Between the trimmed V and J ends, which lost 8 bases and 6 bases, there was a span of 13 bases. CDR3 residues: CASLGMEAEAFF. As DNA, the CDR3 is TGCGCCAGCCTCGGGATGGAGGCTGAAGCTTTCTTT.

The chain uses TRBV5-1 and TRBJ1-1, with 8 bases fitting TRBD1. Germline V gene sequence: CDR1 SGHRS, CDR2 YFSETQ. V shed 3 bases, J shed 0 bases, and the junction held 13 bases outside the gene matches. The CDR3 loop spans 18 amino acids. CDR3 sequence: CASSSRPPGQDMNTEAFF. The CDR3 region has the DNA TGCGCCAGCAGCTCCCGACCTCCGGGACAGGATATGAACACTGAAGCTTTCTTT.

The chain has TRBV5-6 and TRBJ2-3; TRBD2 matches 13 bases. Trimming at V came to 4 bases and at J to 2 bases, leaving 7 bases not matched to a gene. The CDR3 spans 17 residues. Germline loops: CDR1 SGHDT, CDR2 YYEEEE. In nucleotides, the CDR3 is TGTGCCAGCAGCAAAATGGGACTAGCGGGGCCCACAGATACGCAGTATTTT. Protein product: CASSKMGLAGPTDTQYF. Based on the CDR3 plus reference TRBV5-6 and TRBJ2-3, the full variable domain is DAGVTQSPTHLIKTRGQQVTLRCSPKSGHDTVSWYQQALGQGPQFIFQYYEEEERQRGNFPDRFSGHQFPNYSSELNVNALLLGDSALYLCASSKMGLAGPTDTQYFGPGTRLTVL.

The V and J genes are TRBV2 and TRBJ2-1; the match to TRBD2 covers 9 bases. The V gene's germline CDR1 is SNHLY and CDR2 FYNNEI. The V and J ends lost 7 bases and 8 bases, in that order; junction bases with no gene match: 9. The CDR3 spans 14 residues. CDR3 in DNA: TGTGCCAGCAATGCCTGGCGGGGGGGCCATGAGCAGTTCTTC. As protein: CASNAWRGGHEQFF.

The chain recombines TRBV6-5 with TRBJ1-2; D is possibly TRBD1 (6 bases). The length of the CDR3 is 14 residues. V shed 2 bases and J shed 7 bases, with 14 bases lying between them. The germline gives CDR1 MNHEY, CDR2 SVGAGI. The CDR3 here is CASSYMGGRFGYTF. The CDR3 region has the DNA TGTGCCAGCAGTTACATGGGGGGGCGTTTTGGCTACACCTTC.

V and J are TRBV7-2 and TRBJ2-7, with a possible D match to TRBD2 (6 bases). Between the trimmed V and J ends, which lost 6 bases and 6 bases, there was a span of 18 bases. The CDR3 sequence is 14 residues long. The germline V gene has CDR1 SGHTA and CDR2 FQGNSA. The CDR3 DNA reads as TGTGCCAGCAGTAAAGCGTTCCGGAGGGCCGAGCAGTACTTC. Translating gives CASSKAFRRAEQYF. Together with reference TRBV7-2 and TRBJ2-7, the CDR3 gives the full variable domain: GAGVSQSPSNKVTEKGKDVELRCDPISGHTALYWYRQSLGQGLEFLIYFQGNSAPDKSGLPSDRFSAERTGGSVSTLTIQRTQQEDSAVYLCASSKAFRRAEQYFGPGTRLTVT.

This clone was seen only a few times. This chain links TRBV6-6 with TRBJ2-2; D remains unclear. Trimming left V 2 bases short and J 4 bases short, with 11 bases between. Germline lookup yields CDR1 MNHNY and CDR2 SVGAGI (reference sequence). The CDR3 extends over 15 amino acids. CDR3 protein: CASSYGPRVTGELFF. In DNA form, the CDR3 reads TGTGCCAGCAGTTACGGCCCTCGGGTCACCGGGGAGCTGTTTTTT.

The chain is built from TRBV5-4 and TRBJ2-1; 7 nucleotides line up with TRBD2. Trimming removed 2 bases from V and 7 bases from J; junction bases left unmatched: 9. CDR3 length: 15 amino acids. Germline-derived CDR1 and CDR2 are SGHNT and YYREEE (reference sequence). In nucleotides, the CDR3 is TGTGCCAGCAGCTTAAGGTCGGGGGGAGAAAATGAGCAGTTCTTC. As protein: CASSLRSGGENEQFF.

In nucleotides, the CDR3 is TGCGCCAGCAGCCAAAGGGCCGAAGGGGGCCTCGGAGCTTTCTTT. It specifies CASSQRAEGGLGAFF. The V gene is TRBV4-1, the J gene TRBJ1-1, with 7 bases that match TRBD1. Germline V gene sequence: CDR1 MGHRA, CDR2 YSYEKL. Germline trimming cut 2 bases from V and 10 bases from J; bases unmatched to any gene: 13. The CDR3 is 15 amino acids.

The chain combines TRBV5-1 with TRBJ2-7; D perhaps matches TRBD2 (5 bases). CDR3 length: 13 residues. Germline CDR1 and CDR2: SGHRS and YFSETQ. V dropped 0 bases and J dropped 11 bases, with 15 bases sitting between them. Written as DNA, the CDR3 is TGCGCCAGCAGCTTGGGCGGCGGAGGTCCAGAGTACTTC. Encoded protein: CASSLGGGGPEYF.

DNA for the CDR3: TGTGCCAGCTACGGACAGGGGACCTATGGCTACACCTTC. This codes for CASYGQGTYGYTF. The V call is TRBV6-6, the J call TRBJ1-2; TRBD1 agrees at 9 bases. The germline V gene encodes CDR1 MNHNY and CDR2 SVGAGI (reference sequence). This CDR3 contains 13 residues. The ends lost 8 bases at V and 4 bases at J; junction bases unmatched: 5.